This is a list of T cell receptor beta chains from one sample in a study of human T cells and chemical hapten exposure. TCRdb re-called the RACE reads through MiXCR, storing one row per CDR3 protein. Of some 60,000 distinct CDR3 sequences listed, about 10% are singletons. Here the sequenced sample was whole blood, taken in connection with sensitization to the hapten diphenylcyclopropenone (DPC). The receptors derive from a woman in her 40s with alopecia areata. Some clones in this sample may be carry-over from other donors' samples. Each CDR3 is given with its conserved first and last residue. D genes are given only for firm matches. A clone size is listed for some rows: how often the clone was seen (once, few, many), or a class if it is expanded.

.	TRBV19	many	TRBJ2-3	TGTGCCAGTAGTAAGACCACAGATACGCAGTATTTT	CASSKTTDTQYF
.	TRBV20-1	.	TRBJ2-5	TGCAGTGCTAGCGGGGGAAGCGAGACCCAGTACTTC	CSASGGSETQYF
.	TRBV5-6	.	TRBJ2-1	TGTGCCAGCAGCCGGAGGGTCACTGAGCAGTTCTTC	CASSRRVTEQFF
TRBD2	TRBV10-3	.	TRBJ2-5	TGTGCCATCAGTGGACTAGCGGGGGGAGAGACCCAGTACTTC	CAISGLAGGETQYF
.	TRBV6-2/TRBV6-3	many	TRBJ2-7	TGTGCCAGCAGTTCTGATCGCAGGGTTCCTGACGAGCAGTACTTC	CASSSDRRVPDEQYF
TRBD2	TRBV7-9	few	TRBJ2-7	TGTGCCAGCAGCTTAGAACTAGCGGGGGGTTACCACGAGCAGTACTTC	CASSLELAGGYHEQYF
.	TRBV6-2/TRBV6-3	few	TRBJ2-1	TGTGCCAGCAGAGCTCTCGGGACTCGCTCCTACAATGAGCAGTTCTTC	CASRALGTRSYNEQFF
.	TRBV3-1	many	TRBJ1-3	TGTGCCAGCAGCCCGTATACCAGGGGTCCAGGAAACACCATATATTTT	CASSPYTRGPGNTIYF
.	TRBV7-9	many	TRBJ2-2	TGTGCCAGCAGACGGGACATGAACACCGGGGAGCTGTTTTTT	CASRRDMNTGELFF
TRBD2	TRBV7-2	many	TRBJ2-5	TGTGCCAGCAGCTTTATAGCGGGCGGAGAGACCCAGTACTTC	CASSFIAGGETQYF